What follows describes a single TCR beta chain. The target antigen is unknown. The data stem from a study of graft-versus-host responses after intestinal transplantation. Notes on the study in general: Among circulating GvH clones, peak levels were associated with early post-transplant declines in HvG clones. GvH clones were identified in recipient marrow, with some first appearing in ileum or blood. Graft-donor T cell macrochimerism coincided with high graft-versus-host to host-versus-graft clonal ratios in allografts.

Germline V gene lookup returns CDR1 MNHNY and CDR2 SVGAGI (reference sequence). There are 15 residues in the CDR3. V was shortened by 4 bases and J by 7 bases, with 14 bases between the two germline ends. Profiled with immunoSEQ multiplex PCR; TCRdb holds only in-frame clones, not every one. The table includes about 43,000 clones, approximately 95% detected once. The chain uses TRBV6-6 and TRBJ1-6, with D maybe TRBD1 (5 bases). The sample in question was PBMCs, obtained about 320 days after intestinal transplant. The TCR originated in a human patient who received an intestinal transplant, so some T cells may come from the graft donor. The CDR3 is CASSSGQGGNSPLHF. The CDR3 DNA reads TGTGCCAGCAGTTCCGGCCAGGGTGGCAATTCACCCCTCCACTTT.